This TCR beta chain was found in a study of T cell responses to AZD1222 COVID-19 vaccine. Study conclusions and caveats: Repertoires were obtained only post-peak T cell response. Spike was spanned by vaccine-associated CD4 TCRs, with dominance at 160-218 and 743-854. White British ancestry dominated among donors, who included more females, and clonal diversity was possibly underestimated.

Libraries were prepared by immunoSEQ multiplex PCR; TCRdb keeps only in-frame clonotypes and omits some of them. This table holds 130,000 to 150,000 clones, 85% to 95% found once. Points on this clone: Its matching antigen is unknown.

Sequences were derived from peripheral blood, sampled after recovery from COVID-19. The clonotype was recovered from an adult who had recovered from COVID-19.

The CDR3 DNA is TGTGCCAGCAGCTTGGTCGGGTCAGGCGAGCAGTACTTC. Its protein product is CASSLVGSGEQYF. The chain combines TRBV5-4 with TRBJ2-7; no firm D call. Germline V gives CDR1 SGHNT, CDR2 YYREEE (reference sequence). CDR3 length: 13 residues. Trimming shortened V by 0 bases and J by 6 bases, and 10 bases separated the two germline ends.